The rows below give T cell receptor beta chains drawn from one sample of a study of identical twins. TCRdb processed the 5' RACE reads anew with MiXCR; each CDR3 protein has one entry. The profile shows around 470,000 distinct CDR3 sequences, 14% of them singletons. The sample also formed part of further work on yellow fever vaccine responses in identical twins.

The source material was CD4+ T cells sorted from blood. The receptors were sampled from a woman aged 18-30 years in good health. Both conserved end residues are part of each CDR3. Fields, in order: J gene, D gene, clone size, V gene, CDR3 protein, CDR3 DNA. D genes are given only for firm matches. Clone sizes are given selectively: once, few, many, or a class where the clone is expanded.

J gene: TRBJ2-1; D gene: TRBD2; clone size: -; V gene: TRBV20-1; CDR3 protein: CSASGGRNYNEQFF; CDR3 DNA: TGCAGTGCTAGTGGCGGGAGAAACTACAATGAGCAGTTCTTC
J gene: TRBJ2-1; D gene: TRBD2; clone size: -; V gene: TRBV18; CDR3 protein: CASSPQVSSGGTYNEQFF; CDR3 DNA: TGTGCCAGCTCACCACAGGTTTCTAGCGGGGGGACCTACAATGAGCAGTTCTTC
J gene: TRBJ2-7; D gene: -; clone size: few; V gene: TRBV11-2; CDR3 protein: CASSLIPPVTEQYF; CDR3 DNA: TGTGCCAGCAGCTTAATTCCTCCGGTCACCGAGCAGTACTTC
J gene: TRBJ2-1; D gene: -; clone size: -; V gene: TRBV24-1; CDR3 protein: CATSDFRGSGYNEQFF; CDR3 DNA: TGTGCCACCAGTGATTTCCGGGGCAGCGGGTACAATGAGCAGTTCTTC
J gene: TRBJ1-2; D gene: -; clone size: -; V gene: TRBV20-1; CDR3 protein: CSARGPLGEGYGYTF; CDR3 DNA: TGCAGTGCTAGAGGCCCATTAGGGGAAGGTTATGGCTACACCTTC
J gene: TRBJ2-5; D gene: TRBD2; clone size: -; V gene: TRBV20-1; CDR3 protein: CSAPLAGVQETQYF; CDR3 DNA: TGCAGTGCTCCACTAGCGGGGGTTCAAGAGACCCAGTACTTC
J gene: TRBJ2-1; D gene: TRBD2; clone size: -; V gene: TRBV20-1; CDR3 protein: CSAPGSGRSSYNEQFF; CDR3 DNA: TGCAGTGCCCCGGGAAGCGGGAGGTCCTCCTACAATGAGCAGTTCTTC
J gene: TRBJ2-4; D gene: TRBD1; clone size: -; V gene: TRBV20-1; CDR3 protein: CSATPIDRGNMAKNIQYF; CDR3 DNA: TGCAGTGCTACTCCCATTGACAGGGGGAATATGGCCAAAAACATTCAGTACTTC
J gene: TRBJ2-1; D gene: -; clone size: many; V gene: TRBV5-1; CDR3 protein: CASSSGGFYNEQFF; CDR3 DNA: TGCGCCAGCAGCAGTGGCGGATTTTACAATGAGCAGTTCTTC
J gene: TRBJ2-3; D gene: -; clone size: few; V gene: TRBV7-2; CDR3 protein: CASSSLGGNTQYF; CDR3 DNA: TGTGCCAGCAGCTCCCTAGGGGGGAACACGCAGTATTTT
J gene: TRBJ2-7; D gene: -; clone size: -; V gene: TRBV27; CDR3 protein: CASSLEGRGSYEQYF; CDR3 DNA: TGTGCCAGCAGTTTAGAGGGCAGGGGCTCCTACGAGCAGTACTTC
J gene: TRBJ2-7; D gene: TRBD2; clone size: many; V gene: TRBV5-1; CDR3 protein: CASSSGGSYEQYF; CDR3 DNA: TGCGCCAGCAGCTCCGGGGGGTCCTACGAGCAGTACTTC
J gene: TRBJ2-4; D gene: TRBD2; clone size: few; V gene: TRBV20-1; CDR3 protein: CSARPPSWEGAVIQYF; CDR3 DNA: TGCAGTGCTAGACCTCCCTCGTGGGAGGGCGCTGTCATTCAGTACTTC
J gene: TRBJ2-1; D gene: -; clone size: few; V gene: TRBV3-1; CDR3 protein: CASSQWGTPNEQFF; CDR3 DNA: TGTGCCAGCAGCCAATGGGGGACACCTAATGAGCAGTTCTTC
J gene: TRBJ2-1; D gene: TRBD2; clone size: once; V gene: TRBV5-1; CDR3 protein: CASMRLAGGPGEQFF; CDR3 DNA: TGCGCCAGTATGAGACTAGCGGGGGGGCCGGGTGAGCAGTTCTTC
J gene: TRBJ2-7; D gene: TRBD1; clone size: -; V gene: TRBV6-1; CDR3 protein: CASRRQKTGDFYEQYF; CDR3 DNA: TGTGCCAGCAGGAGACAAAAAACAGGGGATTTCTACGAGCAGTACTTC
J gene: TRBJ2-7; D gene: -; clone size: many; V gene: TRBV4-3; CDR3 protein: CASSQGLGGYEQYF; CDR3 DNA: TGCGCCAGCAGCCAAGGCTTAGGGGGATACGAGCAGTACTTC
J gene: TRBJ2-7; D gene: TRBD1; clone size: few; V gene: TRBV9; CDR3 protein: CASSAGQGEFYEQYF; CDR3 DNA: TGTGCCAGCAGCGCCGGACAGGGGGAGTTTTACGAGCAGTACTTC
J gene: TRBJ2-3; D gene: -; clone size: -; V gene: TRBV21-1; CDR3 protein: CARNRRGGRDTQYF; CDR3 DNA: TGTGCCAGAAATCGACGGGGGGGCCGGGATACGCAGTATTTT
J gene: TRBJ2-7; D gene: -; clone size: few; V gene: TRBV9; CDR3 protein: CASSVYDRAYEQYF; CDR3 DNA: TGTGCCAGCAGCGTGTACGACAGAGCCTACGAGCAGTACTTC
J gene: TRBJ2-3; D gene: -; clone size: once; V gene: TRBV6-9; CDR3 protein: CATKPGGRSTDTQYF; CDR3 DNA: TGTGCCACCAAGCCCGGGGGACGGAGCACAGATACGCAGTATTTT
J gene: TRBJ2-2; D gene: -; clone size: few; V gene: TRBV13; CDR3 protein: CARSYVRWEALNTGELFF; CDR3 DNA: TGTGCCCGCAGCTACGTCCGTTGGGAGGCCCTGAACACCGGGGAGCTGTTTTTT
J gene: TRBJ2-2; D gene: -; clone size: many; V gene: TRBV6-1; CDR3 protein: CASIGANTGELFF; CDR3 DNA: TGTGCCAGCATCGGAGCGAACACCGGGGAGCTGTTTTTT
J gene: TRBJ2-3; D gene: -; clone size: -; V gene: TRBV24-1; CDR3 protein: CATSDSLDRSTDTQYF; CDR3 DNA: TGTGCCACCAGTGATTCCCTGGACCGAAGCACAGATACGCAGTATTTT